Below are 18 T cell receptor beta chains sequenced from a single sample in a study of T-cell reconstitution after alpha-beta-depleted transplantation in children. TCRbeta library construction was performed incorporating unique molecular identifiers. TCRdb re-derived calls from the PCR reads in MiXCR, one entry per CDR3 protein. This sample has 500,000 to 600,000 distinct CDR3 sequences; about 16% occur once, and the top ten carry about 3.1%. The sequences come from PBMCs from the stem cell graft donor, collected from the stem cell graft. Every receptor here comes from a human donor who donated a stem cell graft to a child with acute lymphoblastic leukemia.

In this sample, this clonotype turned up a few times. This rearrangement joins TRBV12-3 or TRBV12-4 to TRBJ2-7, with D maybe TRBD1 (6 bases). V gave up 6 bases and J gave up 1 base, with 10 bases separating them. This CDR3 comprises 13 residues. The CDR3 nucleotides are TGTGCCAGCAGGCTGACAGGTTCCTACGAGCAGTACTTC. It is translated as CASRLTGSYEQYF.

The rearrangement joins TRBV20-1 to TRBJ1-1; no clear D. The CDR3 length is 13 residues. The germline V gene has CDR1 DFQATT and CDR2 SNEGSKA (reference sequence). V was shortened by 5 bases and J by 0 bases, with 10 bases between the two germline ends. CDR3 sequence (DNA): TGCAGTGCTCCGTCCCACTTGAACACTGAAGCTTTCTTT. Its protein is CSAPSHLNTEAFF.

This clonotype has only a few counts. This chain's CDR3 is CASSLWAGDTDTQYF. The CDR3 DNA reads TGTGCCAGCAGTTTGTGGGCGGGAGACACAGATACGCAGTATTTT. The rearrangement uses TRBV12-3 or TRBV12-4 and TRBJ2-3; 7 bases match TRBD2. This CDR3 is built from 15 residues. J lost 2 bases, V lost 3 bases, and 5 bases had no gene match.

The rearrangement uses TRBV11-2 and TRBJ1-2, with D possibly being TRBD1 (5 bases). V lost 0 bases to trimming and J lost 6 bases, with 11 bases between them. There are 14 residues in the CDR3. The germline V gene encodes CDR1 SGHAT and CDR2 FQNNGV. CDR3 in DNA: TGTGCCAGCAGCTTAGAACAGGCAGCAGATGGCTACACCTTC. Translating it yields CASSLEQAADGYTF.

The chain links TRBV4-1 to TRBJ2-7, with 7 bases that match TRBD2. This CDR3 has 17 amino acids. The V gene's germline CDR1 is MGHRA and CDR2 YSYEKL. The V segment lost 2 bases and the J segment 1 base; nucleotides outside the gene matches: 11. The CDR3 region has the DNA TGCGCCAGCAGCCAAACCCTCTTGCGGGAGCCTTCCTACGAGCAGTACTTC. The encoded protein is CASSQTLLREPSYEQYF.

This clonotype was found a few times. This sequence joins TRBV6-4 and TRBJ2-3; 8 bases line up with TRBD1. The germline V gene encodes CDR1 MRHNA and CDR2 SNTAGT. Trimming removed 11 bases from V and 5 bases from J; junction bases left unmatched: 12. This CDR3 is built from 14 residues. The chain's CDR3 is CAPPGQDRGDTQYF. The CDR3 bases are TGTGCCCCACCGGGACAGGATCGAGGAGATACGCAGTATTTT.

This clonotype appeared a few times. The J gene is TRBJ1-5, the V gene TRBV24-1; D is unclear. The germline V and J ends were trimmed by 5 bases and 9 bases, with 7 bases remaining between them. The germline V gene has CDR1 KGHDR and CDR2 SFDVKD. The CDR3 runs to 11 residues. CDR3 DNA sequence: TGTGCCACCAGTGCGACCGGGCCCCAGCATTTT. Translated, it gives CATSATGPQHF.

The CDR3 sequence is CSVGRGWNTEAFF. Here the CDR3 DNA reads TGCAGCGTTGGTAGGGGATGGAACACTGAAGCTTTCTTT. The chain employs TRBV29-1 and TRBJ1-1; weak D call: TRBD1 (5 bases). Trimming left V 4 bases short and J 1 base short, with 10 bases between. CDR3 length: 13 residues. Germline V lookup: CDR1 SQVTM, CDR2 ANQGSEA. Full variable domain (rest looked up from reference TRBV29-1 and TRBJ1-1): SAVISQKPSRDICQRGTSLTIQCQVDSQVTMMFWYRQQPGQSLTLIATANQGSEATYESGFVIDKFPISRPNLTFSTLTVSNMSPEDSSIYLCSVGRGWNTEAFFGQGTRLTVV.

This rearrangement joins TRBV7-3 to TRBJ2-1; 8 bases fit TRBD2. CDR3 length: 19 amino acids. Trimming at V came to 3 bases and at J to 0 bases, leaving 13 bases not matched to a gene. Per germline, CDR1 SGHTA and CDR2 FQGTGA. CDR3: CASSFSPSSGTPSYNEQFF. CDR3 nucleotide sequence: TGTGCCAGCAGCTTCTCCCCGAGTAGCGGGACCCCCTCCTACAATGAGCAGTTCTTC.

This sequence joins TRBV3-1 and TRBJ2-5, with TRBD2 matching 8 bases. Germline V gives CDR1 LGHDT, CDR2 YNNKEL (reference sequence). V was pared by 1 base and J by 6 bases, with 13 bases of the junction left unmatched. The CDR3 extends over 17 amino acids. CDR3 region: CASSQVYGRAGGKTQYF. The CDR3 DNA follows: TGTGCCAGCAGCCAAGTCTACGGGAGGGCCGGCGGGAAGACCCAGTACTTC.

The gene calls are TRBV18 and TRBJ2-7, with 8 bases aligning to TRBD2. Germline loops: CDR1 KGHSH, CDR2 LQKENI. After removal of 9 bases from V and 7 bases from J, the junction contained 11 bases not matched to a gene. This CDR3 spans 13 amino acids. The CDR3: CASRGAGAGEQYF. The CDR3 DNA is TGTGCCAGTAGGGGAGCGGGAGCAGGGGAGCAGTACTTC.

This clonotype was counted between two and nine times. CDR3 residues: CASSEGSSMGYTF. The CDR3 region has the DNA TGTGCCAGCAGTGAAGGCAGCTCAATGGGCTACACCTTC. V and J are TRBV2 and TRBJ1-2; no reliable D call. The CDR3 runs to 13 residues. V lost 1 base and J 8 bases, leaving 11 bases between the germline ends. CDR1 SNHLY and CDR2 FYNNEI come from the germline V gene.

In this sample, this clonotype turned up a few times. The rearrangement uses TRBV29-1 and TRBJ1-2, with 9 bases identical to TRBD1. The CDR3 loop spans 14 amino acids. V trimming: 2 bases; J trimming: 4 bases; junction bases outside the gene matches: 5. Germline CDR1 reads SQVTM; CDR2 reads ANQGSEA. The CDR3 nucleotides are TGCAGCGTTGAAAGGGGACAGGGCCCCTATGGCTACACCTTC. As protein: CSVERGQGPYGYTF.

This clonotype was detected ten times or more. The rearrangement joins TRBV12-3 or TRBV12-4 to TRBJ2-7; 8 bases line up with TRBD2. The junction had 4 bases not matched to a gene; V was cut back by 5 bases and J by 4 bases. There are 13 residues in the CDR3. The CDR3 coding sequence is TGTGCCAGCAGTGTCGGGAGGGGTTACGAGCAGTACTTC. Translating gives CASSVGRGYEQYF.

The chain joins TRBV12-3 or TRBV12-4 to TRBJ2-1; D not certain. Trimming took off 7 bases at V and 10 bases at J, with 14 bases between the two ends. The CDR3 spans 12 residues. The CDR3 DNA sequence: TGTGCCAGCAATGACAATTTGGTGGAGCAGTTCTTC. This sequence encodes CASNDNLVEQFF.

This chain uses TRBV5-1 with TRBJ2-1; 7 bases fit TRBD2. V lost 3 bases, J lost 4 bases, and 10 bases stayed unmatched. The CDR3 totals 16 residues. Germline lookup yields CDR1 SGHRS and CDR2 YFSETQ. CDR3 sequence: CASSYLAEAGYNEQFF. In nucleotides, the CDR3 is TGCGCCAGCAGCTATCTAGCGGAGGCGGGGTACAATGAGCAGTTCTTC. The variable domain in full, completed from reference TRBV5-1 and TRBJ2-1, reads KAGVTQTPRYLIKTRGQQVTLSCSPISGHRSVSWYQQTPGQGLQFLFEYFSETQRNKGNFPGRFSGRQFSNSRSEMNVSTLELGDSALYLCASSYLAEAGYNEQFFGPGTRLTVL.

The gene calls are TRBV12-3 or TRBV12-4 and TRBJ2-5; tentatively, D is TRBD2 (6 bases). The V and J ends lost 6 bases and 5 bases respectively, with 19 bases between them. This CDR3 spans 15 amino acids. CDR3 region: CASRGSRSGQETQYF. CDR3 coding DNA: TGTGCCAGCAGGGGATCGAGGAGCGGGCAGGAGACCCAGTACTTC.

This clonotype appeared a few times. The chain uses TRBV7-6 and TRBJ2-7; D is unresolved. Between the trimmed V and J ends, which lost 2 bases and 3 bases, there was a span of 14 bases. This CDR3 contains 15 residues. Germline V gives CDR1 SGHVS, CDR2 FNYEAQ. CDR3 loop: CASSLSAGLGYEQYF. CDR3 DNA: TGTGCCAGCAGCTTAAGCGCCGGCCTTGGCTACGAGCAGTACTTC.